The clone carrying this T cell receptor (beta chain) has ten or more counts. Its specificity is unknown. This record belongs to a study of glioma-infiltrating T cells. Notes on the study in general: Above-expected tissue-blood divergence occurred in all gliomas, most in low-grade ones.

This CDR3 region has 17 residues. After removal of 3 bases from V and 0 bases from J, the junction contained 5 bases not matched to a gene. CDR1 and CDR2 (germline): LGHNA, YNFKEQ. The iRepertoire nested amplicon-rescue multiplex PCR amplified TCR alpha and beta CDR3s from RNA. One-step reverse transcription and amplification started from around 100-400 ng of tissue mRNA or PBMC total RNA. TCRdb reprocessed the multiplex PCR reads with MiXCR, giving one entry per CDR3 protein. The sample lists approximately 120,000 distinct CDR3 sequences; 25% to 30% were seen once. This receptor was obtained from a human donor with low-grade glioma or glioblastoma, undergoing nonglioma brain surgery, or in good health (not recorded which). The sample was glioma tissue, nonneoplastic brain tissue, or PBMCs (not recorded which). V and J are TRBV4-2 and TRBJ2-7, with TRBD2 matching over 13 bases. CDR3 coding DNA: TGTGCCAGCAGCCAGGGACTAGCGGGACCTAGCTCCTACGAGCAGTACTTC. Amino acid sequence: CASSQGLAGPSSYEQYF.